This record concerns one T cell receptor beta chain sequence. This entry comes from a study of tumor and adjacent non-tumor tissue in lung cancer. The template was RNA from unsorted bulk tissue. More than 3 cm separated this lung sample from the edge of the tumor. There are 14 residues in the CDR3. The germline CDR1 and CDR2 sequences are SGHAT and FQDESV (reference sequence). V was shortened by 5 bases and J by 5 bases, with 15 bases between the two germline ends. TCRbeta libraries were built with three rounds of nested PCR, modified from ARM-PCR. TCRdb processed the multiplex PCR reads anew with MiXCR; each CDR3 protein has one entry. The table has about 80,000 distinct CDR3 sequences, approximately 78% seen once.

The sample taken for sequencing was distant non-tumor lung tissue. The chain joins TRBV11-1 to TRBJ1-1, with D unclear. This clonotype originated in a man in his sixties with non-small cell lung cancer. The chain's CDR3 is CASSPLAGKTEAFF. The CDR3 DNA reads as TGTGCCAGCAGCCCTCTCGCGGGCAAAACTGAAGCTTTCTTT.